This passage covers 30 T cell receptor beta chains from one sample sequenced in a study of cytomegalovirus exposure and HLA in healthy donors. PCR involved 60 Vbeta and 13 Jbeta primers. The data were produced by immunoSEQ multiplex PCR, yet TCRdb's version contains in-frame clones alone and is incomplete. The data contain around 45,000 clones, under 75% of them singletons. The sample taken for sequencing was PBMCs. The receptor source for this set is a man between 25 and 39 years old in good health and CMV-seronegative.

Only a few counts were recorded for this clone. The chain carries TRBV15 and TRBJ2-3, with a tentative D call TRBD2 (5 bases). Trimming left V 0 bases short and J 4 bases short, with 8 bases between. The CDR3 has 14 amino acids. Germline V gene sequence: CDR1 LNHNV, CDR2 YYDKDF (reference sequence). For the CDR3, the DNA is TGTGCCACCAGCAGAGATCGAGCGGCAGATACGCAGTATTTT. Translated, it gives CATSRDRAADTQYF. Full variable domain (outside the CDR3, taken from reference TRBV15 and TRBJ2-3): DAMVIQNPRYQVTQFGKPVTLSCSQTLNHNVMYWYQQKSSQAPKLLFHYYDKDFNNEADTPDNFQSRRPNTSFCFLDIRSPGLGDTAMYLCATSRDRAADTQYFGPGTRLTVL.

V gene TRBV2 combines with J gene TRBJ2-3; 8 bases match TRBD2. The CDR3 runs to 16 residues. Germline CDR1 SNHLY, CDR2 FYNNEI. J lost 2 bases, V lost 4 bases, and 8 bases had no gene match. The CDR3 DNA sequence: TGTGCCAGCAGTGCAGTAGCGGGGTCAGTCACAGATACGCAGTATTTT. It codes for CASSAVAGSVTDTQYF.

V gene TRBV15 combines with J gene TRBJ1-3, with 8 positions matching TRBD1. The CDR3 has 18 amino acids. Germline V gene data show CDR1 as LNHNV and CDR2 as YYDKDF (reference sequence). Germline trimming cut 4 bases from V and 0 bases from J; bases unmatched to any gene: 11. CDR3 protein: CATSTGIPGTGSGNTIYF. CDR3 coding DNA: TGTGCCACCAGCACAGGGATCCCCGGGACAGGCTCTGGAAACACCATATATTTT.

V usage is TRBV27 and J usage is TRBJ2-3; D might be TRBD2 (5 bases). V lost 1 base, J lost 3 bases, and 11 bases lay in between. The CDR3 sequence is 15 residues long. Germline-derived CDR1 and CDR2 are MNHEY and SMNVEV (reference sequence). In nucleotides, the CDR3 is TGTGCCAGCAGTTTATTGTTTAGCGTGACAGATACGCAGTATTTT. Translating gives CASSLLFSVTDTQYF.

This clone has a handful of counts. The rearrangement uses TRBV6-5 and TRBJ2-1, with D unclear. Germline V CDR1 and CDR2: MNHEY, SVGAGI. The V and J ends lost 1 base and 10 bases respectively, with 14 bases between them. CDR3 size: 14 residues. The CDR3 protein is CASSYFSGAFEQFF. As DNA, the CDR3 is TGTGCCAGCAGTTACTTCTCGGGTGCGTTCGAGCAGTTCTTC.

The chain couples TRBV9 to TRBJ2-2; 14 nucleotides match TRBD2. The CDR3 sequence is 17 residues long. With 4 bases clipped from V and 5 bases from J, the junction kept 7 bases outside the gene matches. CDR1 is SGDLS and CDR2 is YYNGEE in the germline V gene. CDR3 sequence (DNA): TGTGCCAGCAGCCCAGGGACTAGCGGGAGATTTACCGGGGAGCTGTTTTTT. This codes for CASSPGTSGRFTGELFF.

This chain joins TRBV5-1 and TRBJ2-7; 10 bases are shared with TRBD1. This CDR3 has 14 residues. Germline CDR1 SGHRS, CDR2 YFSETQ. V lost 0 bases to trimming and J lost 7 bases; unmatched junction nucleotides: 4. CDR3 sequence (DNA): TGCGCCAGCAGCTTGGGGACAGGGGGGAATGAGCAGTACTTC. It encodes CASSLGTGGNEQYF.

The chain combines TRBV4-1 with TRBJ1-4; D not resolved. CDR3 size: 14 residues. Per the germline V gene, CDR1 is MGHRA and CDR2 is YSYEKL. Trimming took off 0 bases at V and 7 bases at J, with 9 bases between the two ends. The CDR3 is CASSQDRVFEKLFF. CDR3 DNA sequence: TGCGCCAGCAGCCAAGACCGGGTTTTTGAAAAACTGTTTTTT.

This clone came up once. V gene TRBV19 combines with J gene TRBJ2-1; D is unclear. The CDR3 extends over 12 amino acids. Trimming took off 6 bases at V and 10 bases at J, with 13 bases between the two ends. CDR1 is LNHDA and CDR2 is SQIVND in the germline V gene (reference sequence). The CDR3 DNA sequence: TGTGCCAGTAGGGCTCGTGTCGGGGAGCAGTTCTTC. Translated, it gives CASRARVGEQFF.

On this clone: Other DNA sequences in this sample translate to the same CDR3. The J gene is TRBJ2-3, the V gene TRBV7-9; no definite D call. CDR3 size: 12 residues. The germline V gene has CDR1 SEHNR and CDR2 FQNEAQ (reference sequence). Trimming shortened V by 1 base and J by 6 bases, and 5 bases separated the two germline ends. The CDR3 region is CASSLVSDTQYF. CDR3 nucleotide sequence: TGTGCCAGCAGCTTAGTTTCGGATACGCAGTATTTT.

The chain carries TRBV4-1 and TRBJ1-5, with D possibly matching TRBD1 (5 bases). This CDR3 is 18 amino acids long. The germline gives CDR1 MGHRA, CDR2 YSYEKL. V lost 0 bases and J lost 2, with 17 bases in between. The CDR3 DNA is TGCGCCAGCAGCCAAGACCTCCCGGGGGGAAAGGGCAATCAGCCCCAGCATTTT. It is translated as CASSQDLPGGKGNQPQHF.

The rearrangement joins TRBV5-5 to TRBJ2-5; 10 positions agree with TRBD2. V lost 1 base and J lost 0; bases outside the gene matches: 9. CDR1 and CDR2 (germline): SGHKS, YYEKEE (reference sequence). CDR3 length equals 18 residues. As DNA, the CDR3 is TGTGCCAGCAGCTTGCGACTAGCGGGCCCGACCCACCAAGAGACCCAGTACTTC. Translated: CASSLRLAGPTHQETQYF.

The chain links TRBV5-8 to TRBJ1-2, with 12 bases lining up with TRBD1. CDR1 and CDR2 from the germline V gene are SGHTS and YDEGEE. The CDR3 contains 14 residues. Trimming removed 4 bases from V and 7 bases from J; junction bases left unmatched: 5. The CDR3 spells CASSPGQGAFGYTF. DNA for the CDR3: TGTGCCAGCAGCCCGGGACAGGGGGCATTTGGCTACACCTTC.

The V gene is TRBV11-3, the J gene TRBJ2-3, with TRBD2 matching 10 bases. Germline lookup yields CDR1 SGHNT and CDR2 YENEEA. The J segment lost 4 bases and the V segment lost 5 bases, leaving 9 bases of the junction unmatched. The CDR3 consists of 16 residues. CDR3 nucleotides: TGTGCCAGCAGCCACGGGAGCGGGAGGGGTTCAGATACGCAGTATTTT. Translation: CASSHGSGRGSDTQYF.

This chain uses TRBV14 with TRBJ2-2, with a possible D match to TRBD1 (5 bases). Germline CDR1 is SGHDN and CDR2 is FVKESK. This CDR3 has 16 residues. V dropped 4 bases and J dropped 0 bases, with 12 bases sitting between them. The CDR3 sequence: CASSRMTATNTGELFF. As DNA, the CDR3 is TGTGCCAGCAGCCGCATGACAGCTACGAACACCGGGGAGCTGTTTTTT.

With respect to this clone: Lacking the conserved final phenylalanine or tryptophan, this CDR3 likely reflects a read error. V and J are TRBV5-6 and TRBJ1-1, with 7 bases lining up with TRBD1. Germline V gene sequence: CDR1 SGHDT, CDR2 YYEEEE. The V segment lost 0 bases and the J segment 2 bases; nucleotides outside the gene matches: 7. This CDR3 spans 16 amino acids. The CDR3 DNA follows: TGTGCCAGCAGCTTGGAGGACAGGACCCCTAACACTGAAGCTTTCGTT. Protein sequence: CASSLEDRTPNTEAFV.

The chain uses TRBV10-3 and TRBJ2-3; a weak D match, TRBD1 (6 bases). Trimming took 6 bases from V and 8 from J, leaving 9 bases between them. The germline V gene encodes CDR1 ENHRY and CDR2 SYGVKD. The length of the CDR3 is 11 residues. The CDR3 nucleotides read TGTGCCATCAGCCCAGGGGTTACGCAGTATTTT. Translating gives CAISPGVTQYF.

The chain carries TRBV6-1 and TRBJ2-7; no reliable D call. This CDR3 has 14 residues. Trimming pared 3 bases from V and 2 bases from J, leaving 11 bases between. Germline CDR1 is MNHNS and CDR2 is SASEGT. DNA of the CDR3: TGTGCCAGCAGTGATCTGGCTCAAGCCTACGAGCAGTACTTC. Translating it yields CASSDLAQAYEQYF.

The V gene is TRBV9, the J gene TRBJ2-7; 10 bases map to TRBD1. V lost 2 bases to trimming and J lost 4 bases; unmatched junction nucleotides: 9. Germline values: CDR1 SGDLS, CDR2 YYNGEE. The CDR3 sequence is 16 residues long. The CDR3 reads CASSVEPGTGVYEQYF. The CDR3 nucleotides are TGTGCCAGCAGCGTGGAACCCGGGACAGGGGTATACGAGCAGTACTTC. The entire variable domain, with the rest obtained from reference TRBV9 and TRBJ2-7, is as follows: DSGVTQTPKHLITATGQRVTLRCSPRSGDLSVYWYQQSLDQGLQFLIQYYNGEERAKGNILERFSAQQFPDLHSELNLSSLELGDSALYFCASSVEPGTGVYEQYFGPGTRLTVT.

The CDR3 region has the DNA TGTGCCAGCAGCCCGGGATTCGGGGGACAGAACAACTATGGCTACACCTTC. It is translated as CASSPGFGGQNNYGYTF. This sequence joins TRBV7-2 and TRBJ1-2; 7 bases are a match to TRBD1. CDR1 and CDR2 (germline): SGHTA, FQGNSA. CDR3 size: 17 residues. With V trimmed by 5 bases and J by 2 bases, 14 bases remained unmatched.

In its sample, this clone was seen a few times. The genes are TRBV5-6 and TRBJ2-1; TRBD1 matches 8 bases. The V gene end was trimmed by 2 bases and the J gene end by 6 bases; junction bases not matched to a gene: 7. Germline V lookup: CDR1 SGHDT, CDR2 YYEEEE. The CDR3 length is 15 residues. CDR3 DNA: TGTGCCAGCAGCTTAAGGACAGGGTATGGCAATGAGCAGTTCTTC. It codes for CASSLRTGYGNEQFF.

The chain joins TRBV9 to TRBJ2-3; no clear D gene. Trimming shortened V by 7 bases and J by 7 bases, and 19 bases separated the two germline ends. CDR1 and CDR2 from the germline V gene are SGDLS and YYNGEE. The CDR3 length is 14 residues. The CDR3 sequence is CASQPTSYDYTQYF. In DNA, the CDR3 is TGTGCCAGCCAACCCACCTCCTACGATTATACGCAGTATTTT.

In its sample, this clone was seen a few times. V gene TRBV5-6 combines with J gene TRBJ1-1; perhaps TRBD1 as D (6 bases). The CDR3 covers 16 residues. V dropped 4 bases and J dropped 0 bases, with 16 bases sitting between them. Germline CDR1 reads SGHDT; CDR2 reads YYEEEE. Here the CDR3 DNA reads TGTGCCAGCAGCGAAGGACAGATCCCCATGAACACTGAAGCTTTCTTT. Protein product: CASSEGQIPMNTEAFF.

This rearrangement joins TRBV11-2 to TRBJ2-7; tentatively, D is TRBD1 (6 bases). The CDR3 contains 15 residues. The V end was cut by 5 bases, the J end by 2 bases, with 16 bases between. The germline V gene encodes CDR1 SGHAT and CDR2 FQNNGV. The CDR3 reads CASSAYRDTAYEQYF. The CDR3 region has the DNA TGTGCCAGCAGCGCCTACCGGGACACTGCCTACGAGCAGTACTTC. Full variable domain (outside the CDR3, taken from reference TRBV11-2 and TRBJ2-7): EAGVAQSPRYKIIEKRQSVAFWCNPISGHATLYWYQQILGQGPKLLIQFQNNGVVDDSQLPKDRFSAERLKGVDSTLKIQPAKLEDSAVYLCASSAYRDTAYEQYFGPGTRLTVT.

The rearrangement uses TRBV6-6 and TRBJ2-2; 8 bases are shared with TRBD1. J gave up 6 bases and V 10 bases, and 13 bases lay outside the gene matches. Germline values: CDR1 MNHNY, CDR2 SVGAGI (reference sequence). This CDR3 has 15 residues. The CDR3 is CATALGRRGPGELFF. The CDR3 coding sequence is TGTGCCACCGCTCTGGGGCGCAGGGGGCCCGGGGAGCTGTTTTTT.

The J gene is TRBJ2-1, the V gene TRBV5-6; TRBD2 agrees at 14 bases. There are 15 residues in the CDR3. The V and J ends lost 5 bases and 6 bases, in that order; junction bases with no gene match: 4. Germline V lookup: CDR1 SGHDT, CDR2 YYEEEE. CDR3 region: CASRGLAGGGNEQFF. In nucleotides, the CDR3 is TGTGCCAGCAGAGGACTAGCGGGAGGCGGCAATGAGCAGTTCTTC.

A note on this clone: Other nucleotide sequences from this sample produce the same CDR3. The chain couples TRBV6-1 to TRBJ2-5, with 9 bases fitting TRBD2. The V segment lost 6 bases and the J segment 5 bases; nucleotides outside the gene matches: 7. This CDR3 has 14 residues. Germline loops: CDR1 MNHNS, CDR2 SASEGT. CDR3: CASSWTSVQETQYF. CDR3 coding DNA: TGTGCCAGCAGCTGGACTAGCGTCCAGGAGACCCAGTACTTC.

The gene calls are TRBV4-1 and TRBJ1-3; D is unclear. The V gene lost 2 bases and the J gene lost 7 bases, with 12 bases spanning the gap. CDR1 and CDR2 from the germline V gene are MGHRA and YSYEKL. The CDR3 runs 14 residues. The CDR3 region has the DNA TGCGCCAGCAGCCAACAATTTCCCCCCAACACCATATATTTT. Residues: CASSQQFPPNTIYF.

This chain uses TRBV7-9 with TRBJ1-4, with TRBD1 matching over 8 bases. This CDR3 region has 14 residues. With V trimmed by 5 bases and J by 4 bases, 3 bases remained unmatched. Germline loops: CDR1 SEHNR, CDR2 FQNEAQ (reference sequence). The CDR3 is CASSQQGGNEKLFF. DNA for the CDR3: TGTGCCAGCAGCCAACAGGGGGGTAATGAAAAACTGTTTTTT.

In its sample, this clone was seen a few times. The chain is built from TRBV6-5 and TRBJ2-7; maybe TRBD1 (6 bases). V shed 6 bases and J shed 3 bases, with 12 bases lying between them. This CDR3 spans 13 amino acids. Germline-derived CDR1 and CDR2 are MNHEY and SVGAGI. This chain's CDR3 is CASRPGHHYEQYF. The CDR3 DNA follows: TGTGCCAGCAGACCGGGACACCACTACGAGCAGTACTTC.